This is a list of T cell receptor beta chains from one sample in a study of blood T cell repertoires in COVID-19. TCRdb's table, derived via immunoSEQ multiplex PCR, lists solely in-frame clones and lacks some. The repertoire holds 110,000 or so clones, with around 83% as singletons. The source material was peripheral blood. The receptor set was obtained from a man in his forties with acute or convalescent COVID-19. CDR3s include the opening cysteine and the closing phenylalanine or tryptophan. A D gene is named only where the DNA matches it firmly. Clone size is stated in some rows and not others, as once, few, many or a class when expanded.

size	V	J	D	CDR3	DNA
once	TRBV6-2/TRBV6-3	TRBJ2-1	TRBD2	CASSYSAGGPNEQFF	TGTGCCAGCAGTTACTCAGCGGGGGGCCCAAATGAGCAGTTCTTC
NA	TRBV19	TRBJ2-7	TRBD1	CASSIAGTGDEQYF	TGTGCCAGTAGTATTGCCGGGACAGGGGACGAGCAGTACTTC
NA	TRBV7-2	TRBJ2-7	TRBD1	CASSADRGDEQYF	TGTGCCAGCAGCGCAGACAGGGGCGACGAGCAGTACTTC
NA	TRBV6-2/TRBV6-3	TRBJ2-1	NA	CASSRDLGGDEQFF	TGTGCCAGCAGCCGGGACCTAGGGGGGGATGAGCAGTTCTTC
NA	TRBV7-9	TRBJ1-2	TRBD1	CASSLGGGTNGYTF	TGTGCCAGCAGCTTAGGAGGGGGCACAAATGGCTACACCTTC
NA	TRBV3-1/TRBV3-2	TRBJ2-1	NA	CATAPLSGNEQFF	TGTGCCACCGCCCCCCTTAGCGGTAATGAGCAGTTCTTC
NA	TRBV6-2/TRBV6-3	TRBJ2-3	NA	CASSYQSGTDTQYF	TGTGCCAGCAGTTACCAGAGCGGTACAGATACGCAGTATTTT
NA	TRBV2	TRBJ2-3	NA	CASSGATGPDF	TGTGCCAGCAGTGGGGCGACAGGTCCAGATTTT
NA	TRBV6-5	TRBJ2-7	NA	CASSYGGASYEQYF	TGTGCCAGCAGTTATGGGGGCGCTTCCTACGAGCAGTACTTC
few	TRBV5-4	TRBJ1-4	TRBD1	CASSQRRGTEGEKLFF	TGTGCCAGCAGCCAGAGGAGGGGGACAGAGGGTGAAAAACTGTTTTTT
few	TRBV2	TRBJ2-7	TRBD1	CASSVDRVGNEQYF	TGTGCCAGCAGCGTCGACAGGGTAGGAAACGAGCAGTACTTC
NA	TRBV2	TRBJ2-7	NA	CASSEGAAKDYEQYF	TGTGCCAGCAGTGAAGGGGCCGCCAAGGACTACGAGCAGTACTTC
NA	TRBV14	TRBJ2-7	TRBD1	CASSPTGAEQYF	TGTGCCAGCAGCCCGACAGGGGCCGAGCAGTACTTC
NA	TRBV20-1	TRBJ1-2	NA	CSASNGMQAYGYTF	TGCAGTGCTAGTAACGGGATGCAGGCCTATGGCTACACCTTC
NA	TRBV4-1	TRBJ1-1	TRBD1	CASSHKQGDTEAFF	TGCGCCAGCAGCCATAAACAGGGGGACACTGAAGCTTTCTTT
NA	TRBV6-5	TRBJ1-5	NA	CASSYSTLSQEQHF	TGTGCCAGCAGTTACTCGACGTTATCTCAGGAACAGCATTTT
NA	TRBV7-2	TRBJ1-1	TRBD1	CASSVGTGNTEAFF	TGTGCCAGCAGCGTCGGGACAGGGAACACTGAAGCTTTCTTT
NA	TRBV10-1	TRBJ2-3	TRBD1	CASRPGQGADTQYF	TGCGCCAGCAGACCGGGACAGGGGGCAGATACGCAGTATTTT
NA	TRBV5-1	TRBJ2-6	TRBD1	CASNPDRGLMPGANVLTF	TGCGCCAGCAATCCAGACAGGGGGCTAATGCCTGGGGCCAACGTCCTGACTTTC
NA	TRBV18	TRBJ1-4	TRBD1	CASGPRRQGALTNEKLFF	TGTGCCAGCGGCCCACGCCGACAGGGGGCTTTGACTAATGAAAAACTGTTTTTT
NA	TRBV6-5	TRBJ1-2	TRBD1	CAGNPGGNYGYTF	TGTGCCGGTAACCCAGGGGGTAACTATGGCTACACCTTC
once	TRBV19	TRBJ1-5	NA	CASTHTRGGFGNQPQHF	TGTGCCAGTACTCATACAAGGGGAGGATTCGGCAATCAGCCCCAGCATTTT
NA	TRBV7-2	TRBJ2-7	TRBD1	CASSLDGDRGFKEQYF	TGTGCCAGCAGCTTAGACGGTGACAGGGGTTTCAAAGAGCAGTACTTC
NA	TRBV5-1	TRBJ2-2	TRBD2	CASSPTSGNTGELFF	TGCGCCAGCAGTCCGACTAGCGGGAACACCGGGGAGCTGTTTTTT
NA	TRBV7-9	TRBJ1-1	TRBD1	CAGETGTGYTEAFF	TGTGCCGGCGAGACCGGGACAGGATACACTGAAGCTTTCTTT
once	TRBV4-1	TRBJ1-6	NA	CASSQGGGNSPLHF	TGCGCCAGCAGCCAAGGAGGCGGCAATTCACCCCTCCACTTT
NA	TRBV11-2	TRBJ2-6	NA	CASSLGGDSRRAGANVLTF	TGTGCCAGCAGCTTAGGGGGGGACAGCAGACGGGCTGGGGCCAACGTCCTGACTTTC
once	TRBV7-2	TRBJ2-1	NA	CASNLQGIGAEQFF	TGTGCCAGCAACCTGCAGGGGATTGGTGCTGAGCAGTTCTTC
NA	TRBV6-6	TRBJ2-7	NA	CASSQTRQEMKPF	TGTGCCAGCAGCCAAACCCGACAGGAGATGAAACCATTC